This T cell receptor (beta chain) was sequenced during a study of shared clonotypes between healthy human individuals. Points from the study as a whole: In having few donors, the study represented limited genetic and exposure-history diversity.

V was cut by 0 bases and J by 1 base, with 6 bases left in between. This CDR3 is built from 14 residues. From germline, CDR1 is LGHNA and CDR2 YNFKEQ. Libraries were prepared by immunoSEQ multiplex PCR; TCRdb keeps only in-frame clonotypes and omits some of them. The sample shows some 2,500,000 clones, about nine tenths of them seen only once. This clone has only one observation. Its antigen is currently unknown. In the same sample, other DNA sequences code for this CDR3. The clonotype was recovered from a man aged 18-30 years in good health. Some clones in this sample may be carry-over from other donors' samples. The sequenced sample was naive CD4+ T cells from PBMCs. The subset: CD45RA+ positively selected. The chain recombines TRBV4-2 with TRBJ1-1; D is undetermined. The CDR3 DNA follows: TGTGCCAGCAGCCAAGACGGACGGAACACTGAAGCTTTCTTT. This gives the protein CASSQDGRNTEAFF.